This TCR beta chain was identified during a study of T cell repertoires in cytomegalovirus infection. Background on the study: Public signatures in TCR beta pointed to CMV infection and matching HLA type.

Each CDR3 protein is one row after TCRdb ran MiXCR on the reads. The sample lists 290,000 or so distinct CDR3 sequences, about 8.8% occurring once. CDR3 length: 13 residues. The V end was cut by 0 bases, the J end by 6 bases, with 9 bases between. The germline V gene has CDR1 SGHDN and CDR2 FVKESK. This clonotype appeared a single time. The sample consisted of PBMCs. The V gene is TRBV14, the J gene TRBJ2-7; no reliable D call. The sequence was obtained from a human donor in good health (CMV status not recorded). Some clones in this sample may be carry-over from other donors' samples. The CDR3 protein is CASSQEVRSEQYF. The CDR3 DNA is TGTGCCAGCAGCCAAGAGGTCCGTAGCGAGCAGTACTTC.